The next 24 T cell receptor beta chains were all read from a single sample in a study of blood T cell repertoires in COVID-19. The table came from immunoSEQ multiplex PCR; TCRdb's copy has only in-frame clones and leaves some out. The sample consists of 270,000 or so clones, roughly four fifths of them appearing once. Sequenced sample: peripheral blood. The receptors shown here come from a woman aged 45 to 65 who had recovered from COVID-19.

The chain recombines TRBV4-3 with TRBJ2-3; the match to TRBD2 covers 14 bases. Per the germline V gene, CDR1 is LGHNA and CDR2 is YSLEER. This CDR3 has 18 residues. The V segment lost 1 base and the J segment 3 bases; nucleotides outside the gene matches: 6. The CDR3 DNA sequence: TGCGCCAGCAGCCAAGGGGGGACTAGCGGGAGTGTTACAGATACGCAGTATTTT. Protein: CASSQGGTSGSVTDTQYF.

J is TRBJ1-6 and V is TRBV6-1; D remains unclear. This CDR3 region has 14 residues. Germline V lookup: CDR1 MNHNS, CDR2 SASEGT. Deletions cut 2 bases from V and 10 bases from J, with 12 bases between. The CDR3 spells CASSEYVGVSPLHF. CDR3 coding DNA: TGTGCCAGCAGTGAATACGTCGGGGTATCACCCCTCCACTTT.

The chain links TRBV11-2 to TRBJ2-2; 9 bases map to TRBD1. The germline V gene has CDR1 SGHAT and CDR2 FQNNGV. CDR3 length equals 16 residues. V was clipped by 5 bases and J by 2 bases; unmatched bases: 6. CDR3 sequence: CASSETGGKNTGELFF. Here the CDR3 DNA reads TGTGCCAGCAGCGAGACAGGGGGAAAAAACACCGGGGAGCTGTTTTTT.

The V call is TRBV30, the J call TRBJ2-5; the match to TRBD2 covers 7 bases. Trimming took 0 bases from V and 4 from J; bases not matched to a gene: 5. CDR3 size: 14 residues. Per germline, CDR1 GTSNPN and CDR2 SVGIG (reference sequence). The CDR3, as DNA: TGTGCCTGGAGTGTTGGTGGCGGGGGAGAGACCCAGTACTTC. Translating gives CAWSVGGGGETQYF.

The chain couples TRBV6-5 to TRBJ1-6; D uncertain. In germline, CDR1 is MNHEY, CDR2 SVGAGI. Trimming stripped 2 bases from V and 8 bases from J, with 13 bases between. The CDR3 length is 15 residues. The DNA of the CDR3 is TGTGCCAGCAGTTACGGGAGGCTTCTACATTCACCCCTCCACTTT. Residues: CASSYGRLLHSPLHF.

This chain uses TRBV6-1 with TRBJ2-1; 7 bases fit TRBD2. J was trimmed by 0 bases and V by 3 bases; bases with no gene match: 2. Germline CDR1 MNHNS, CDR2 SASEGT. This CDR3 spans 15 amino acids. This CDR3 reads CASSEAGVSYNEQFF. Written as DNA, the CDR3 is TGTGCCAGCAGTGAGGCGGGAGTCTCCTACAATGAGCAGTTCTTC.

The V gene is TRBV6-5, the J gene TRBJ1-2; D is perhaps TRBD1 (5 bases). There are 13 residues in the CDR3. Trimming removed 4 bases at V and 6 bases at J, with 12 bases between. CDR1 MNHEY and CDR2 SVGAGI come from the germline V gene. The CDR3: CASSFRATDGYTF. CDR3 nucleotide sequence: TGTGCCAGCAGTTTCAGGGCAACTGATGGCTACACCTTC.

The chain joins TRBV28 to TRBJ1-1; D is unclear. With 7 bases removed from V and 5 bases from J, the gap between germline ends came to 8 bases. This CDR3 comprises 11 residues. Germline V gives CDR1 MDHEN, CDR2 SYDVKM. This CDR3 is CASIGETEAFF. CDR3 in DNA: TGTGCCAGCATCGGAGAGACTGAAGCTTTCTTT.

Only a few counts were recorded for this clone. This same CDR3 is encoded by further DNA sequences in the sample. The chain employs TRBV19 and TRBJ2-7, with TRBD1 identical over 7 bases. The CDR3 totals 12 residues. The germline V gene encodes CDR1 LNHDA and CDR2 SQIVND (reference sequence). J gave up 2 bases and V 6 bases, and 1 base lay outside the gene matches. As DNA, the CDR3 is TGTGCCAGTAGGGGACAGACCTACGAGCAGTACTTC. Translating it yields CASRGQTYEQYF.

This chain joins TRBV4-3 and TRBJ1-3; maybe TRBD1 (6 bases). The CDR3 is 17 amino acids. V lost 0 bases and J 0 bases, leaving 12 bases between the germline ends. Germline V gene sequence: CDR1 LGHNA, CDR2 YSLEER. Here the CDR3 reads CASSQDTGTTSGNTIYF. DNA of the CDR3: TGCGCCAGCAGCCAAGATACCGGGACAACCTCTGGAAACACCATATATTTT.

This clone was detected only a few times. J is TRBJ1-1 and V is TRBV7-8; 7 bases are shared with TRBD1. Germline CDR1 SGHVS, CDR2 FQNEAQ. The CDR3 extends over 15 amino acids. V dropped 1 base and J dropped 3; count of bases not matched to a gene: 5. The CDR3, as DNA: TGTGCCAGCAGCTTAGGGGACAGTTCACACACTGAAGCTTTCTTT. It specifies CASSLGDSSHTEAFF.

This clone was seen just once. The chain has TRBV5-6 and TRBJ1-4, with D hard to call. Germline loops: CDR1 SGHDT, CDR2 YYEEEE. The germline V and J ends were trimmed by 1 base and 0 bases, with 7 bases remaining between them. CDR3 size: 15 residues. CDR3 in amino acids: CASSLSPATNEKLFF. As DNA, the CDR3 is TGTGCCAGCAGCTTGTCACCAGCAACTAATGAAAAACTGTTTTTT.

This clone has only a few counts. This chain connects TRBV6-6 to TRBJ1-5; D is unclear. The germline CDR1 and CDR2 sequences are MNHNY and SVGAGI (reference sequence). The CDR3 has 13 residues. With 5 bases removed from V and 3 bases from J, the gap between germline ends came to 8 bases. CDR3 protein: CASSVQVNQPQHF. The CDR3 region has the DNA TGTGCCAGCAGTGTCCAGGTCAATCAGCCCCAGCATTTT.

This chain connects TRBV6-5 to TRBJ2-7; TRBD1 is a possible D gene (5 bases). V lost 4 bases and J 3 bases, leaving 10 bases between the germline ends. In germline, CDR1 is MNHEY, CDR2 SVGAGI. This CDR3 has 13 amino acids. CDR3 protein: CASSSGSRYEQYF. Written as DNA, the CDR3 is TGTGCCAGCAGTTCAGGGTCCCGCTACGAGCAGTACTTC.

This clone was counted a few times. V usage is TRBV4-2 and J usage is TRBJ2-2, with D uncertain. This CDR3 is built from 17 residues. CDR1 LGHNA and CDR2 YNFKEQ come from the germline V gene. Deletions cut 0 bases from V and 6 bases from J, with 17 bases between. The chain's CDR3 is CASSQEGSRFSPGELFF. The CDR3 bases are TGTGCCAGCAGCCAAGAGGGTTCGCGGTTTAGTCCCGGGGAGCTGTTTTTT.

This clone was detected only once. The chain carries TRBV19 and TRBJ2-3, with D possibly being TRBD2 (6 bases). This CDR3 contains 16 residues. The germline V and J ends were trimmed by 3 bases and 2 bases, with 15 bases remaining between them. Germline values: CDR1 LNHDA, CDR2 SQIVND (reference sequence). The CDR3 sequence: CASSISASVYTDTQYF. Written as DNA, the CDR3 is TGTGCCAGTAGTATTTCAGCTAGCGTTTACACAGATACGCAGTATTTT.

The chain joins TRBV6-5 to TRBJ2-4; 9 bases fit TRBD1. Germline lookup yields CDR1 MNHEY and CDR2 SVGAGI. This CDR3 has 14 residues. V gave up 7 bases and J gave up 6 bases; unmatched junction bases: 7. This chain's CDR3 is CASNVGQGGNIQYF. The CDR3 DNA follows: TGTGCCAGCAACGTGGGACAGGGAGGAAACATTCAGTACTTC.

This clone showed up just a few times. This chain uses TRBV11-2 with TRBJ1-1; 7 bases match TRBD1. The CDR3 has 15 residues. Trimming at V came to 5 bases and at J to 3 bases, leaving 9 bases not matched to a gene. Germline CDR1 is SGHAT and CDR2 is FQNNGV. CDR3 region: CASSGSQGVHTEAFF. The CDR3 coding sequence is TGTGCCAGCAGCGGTAGTCAGGGGGTTCACACTGAAGCTTTCTTT.

This clone was seen once. The chain has TRBV5-1 and TRBJ2-7; TRBD2 is a possible D gene (5 bases). V lost 3 bases and J 2 bases, leaving 9 bases between the germline ends. The CDR3 contains 13 residues. Germline V gene sequence: CDR1 SGHRS, CDR2 YFSETQ. The CDR3 sequence: CASSSGNTYEQYF. The CDR3 coding sequence is TGCGCCAGCAGCTCGGGGAACACCTACGAGCAGTACTTC.

The genes are TRBV7-2 and TRBJ2-7; 7 nucleotides agree with TRBD2. The germline V gene has CDR1 SGHTA and CDR2 FQGNSA. This CDR3 spans 15 amino acids. Trimming at V came to 3 bases and at J to 7 bases, leaving 12 bases not matched to a gene. In DNA form, the CDR3 reads TGTGCCAGCAGCTTTGGCAGCGGGGCTCTGGGGGAGCAGTACTTC. Encoded protein: CASSFGSGALGEQYF.

This chain links TRBV5-4 with TRBJ2-3, with D possibly TRBD1 on 5 matching bases. The CDR3 consists of 15 residues. The ends were cut back, 2 bases at V and 0 bases at J, with 10 bases in the middle. The germline V gene has CDR1 SGHNT and CDR2 YYREEE (reference sequence). The CDR3 reads CASSFQGHSTDTQYF. The CDR3 nucleotides are TGTGCCAGCAGCTTTCAGGGTCACAGCACAGATACGCAGTATTTT. Full variable domain (outside the CDR3, taken from reference TRBV5-4 and TRBJ2-3): ETGVTQSPTHLIKTRGQQVTLRCSSQSGHNTVSWYQQALGQGPQFIFQYYREEENGRGNFPPRFSGLQFPNYSSELNVNALELDDSALYLCASSFQGHSTDTQYFGPGTRLTVL.

The V call is TRBV30, the J call TRBJ1-6; TRBD1 aligns across 7 bases. Losses at the gene ends were 0 bases for V and 4 bases for J; bases not matched to a gene: 0. The CDR3 is 14 residues long. From germline, CDR1 is GTSNPN and CDR2 SVGIG (reference sequence). The CDR3 DNA reads TGTGCCTGGAGTGTGACAGGGTATAATTCACCCCTCCACTTT. Its translation: CAWSVTGYNSPLHF.

Notes on this clone: This sample includes further DNA sequences coding for the same CDR3. The chain carries TRBV19 and TRBJ2-5; D unclear. Deletions cut 4 bases from V and 0 bases from J, with 3 bases between. Germline V CDR1 and CDR2: LNHDA, SQIVND (reference sequence). The CDR3 consists of 12 residues. The CDR3 DNA follows: TGTGCCAGTAGTACAGACCAAGAGACCCAGTACTTC. Amino acid sequence: CASSTDQETQYF.

The chain carries TRBV11-2 and TRBJ2-7; 11 nucleotides line up with TRBD2. Germline CDR1 is SGHAT and CDR2 is FQNNGV. The ends lost 5 bases at V and 1 base at J; junction bases unmatched: 4. The CDR3 runs 15 residues. The CDR3 sequence: CASSQLAGASYEQYF. As DNA, the CDR3 is TGTGCCAGCAGCCAACTAGCGGGAGCGTCCTACGAGCAGTACTTC.